This record concerns one T cell receptor beta chain sequence. Its antigen is not known. This entry belongs to a study of shared clonotypes between healthy human individuals. Broader study findings: It was observed that 5% to 6.5% of naive CD4 clonotypes were shared across several donors. Memory subsets generally showed smaller estimated richness than naive subsets did.

Nashville, Tennessee was home to all donors, each a Caucasian adult. V lost 3 bases and J lost 7; bases outside the gene matches: 6. Per the germline V gene, CDR1 is SGHRS and CDR2 is YFSETQ. The CDR3 is 13 amino acids. TCRdb keeps only in-frame clones here, not all; method: immunoSEQ multiplex PCR. The sample gives approximately 1,000,000 clones, around three quarters of which show up once; 0.89% is in the top ten. The TCR comes from a man between 18 and 29 years old in good health. Some clones in this sample may be carry-over from other donors' samples. The V call is TRBV5-1, the J call TRBJ2-7; TRBD1 aligns across 8 bases. Sequencing used memory CD4+ T cells from PBMCs. The subset: CD45RA-negative fraction. The CDR3 region has the DNA TGCGCCAGCAGCTCTCAGGGGGCCAGAGAGCAGTACTTC. As protein: CASSSQGAREQYF.